The following is a T cell receptor (beta chain) sequence with its context. Its antigen is undetermined. The sample originates from a study of Ad26.COV2.S vaccination and SARS-CoV-2 variants. The CDR3 extends over 15 amino acids. V lost 8 bases to trimming and J lost 3 bases; unmatched junction nucleotides: 8. Germline lookup yields CDR1 SGHTA and CDR2 FQGNSA. Treatment denoted: roughly 20 received Ad26.COV2.S at low or high dose, single or two shots; a few received placebo; per-sample allocation not given. Following the first vaccine or placebo injection, samples were taken on day 63. An Ad26 vector expressing Wuhan-strain SARS-CoV-2 spike served as the vaccine. Study-level points and caveats: An underestimation of total T cell responses may have resulted from the TCR breadth and depth analyses. Reported findings describe substantial breadth in spike-specific CD8+ and CD4+ T cell responses following vaccination.

Repertoires were generated with immunoSEQ multiplex PCR, while TCRdb's copy carries only in-frame clones and drops some. The table shows 240,000 or so clones, with around 87% occurring only once. The sequencing used peripheral blood, collected in a trial of Ad26.COV2.S vaccine versus placebo. The sequence was obtained from a person between 18 and 60 years old who received the Ad26.COV2.S COVID-19 vaccine or a placebo. This chain uses TRBV7-2 with TRBJ2-5; 11 bases agree with TRBD2. Here the CDR3 reads CASAGSSGGKETQYF. The DNA of the CDR3 is TGTGCCAGCGCGGGCTCTAGCGGGGGGAAAGAGACCCAGTACTTC.